The 19 T cell receptor beta chains in this list originate from one sample, sequenced in a study of cytomegalovirus exposure and HLA in healthy donors. The PCR was carried out with 60 Vbeta primers and 13 Jbeta primers. The table came from immunoSEQ multiplex PCR; TCRdb's copy has only in-frame clones and leaves some out. Found here are 200,000 to 250,000 clones, roughly four fifths of them singletons; the top ten hold around 0.2%. The sample was PBMCs. The receptors come from a girl aged 2 to 10 in good health and CMV-seronegative.

This chain connects TRBV10-3 to TRBJ2-2; possible D gene TRBD1, 6 bases. The CDR3 loop spans 15 amino acids. Trimming stripped 7 bases from V and 0 bases from J, with 12 bases between. Germline CDR1 reads ENHRY; CDR2 reads SYGVKD. The CDR3 bases are TGTGCCATCAACAGGGCCAACCCGAACACCGGGGAGCTGTTTTTT. Residues: CAINRANPNTGELFF.

V is TRBV18 and J is TRBJ2-1; 7 bases fit TRBD2. The V segment lost 5 bases and the J segment 4 bases; nucleotides outside the gene matches: 14. The germline V gene encodes CDR1 KGHSH and CDR2 LQKENI. The CDR3 contains 17 residues. CDR3 loop: CASSFQPGGVVYNEQFF. Here the CDR3 DNA reads TGTGCCAGCTCATTTCAACCTGGGGGGGTCGTTTACAATGAGCAGTTCTTC.

The V call is TRBV6-1, the J call TRBJ1-4; D is undetermined. The CDR3 runs 15 residues. Germline V gene sequence: CDR1 MNHNS, CDR2 SASEGT. The V gene lost 3 bases and the J gene lost 3 bases, with 11 bases spanning the gap. The CDR3 region is CASSEFKAPNEKLFF. In nucleotides, the CDR3 is TGTGCCAGCAGTGAGTTCAAAGCGCCTAATGAAAAACTGTTTTTT.

The V and J genes are TRBV15 and TRBJ2-1; 8 bases line up with TRBD1. Trimming removed 1 base from V and 2 bases from J; junction bases left unmatched: 1. The CDR3 covers 15 residues. Germline lookup yields CDR1 LNHNV and CDR2 YYDKDF (reference sequence). The CDR3 DNA sequence: TGTGCCACCAGCAGAGGGGGACAGGCCTACAATGAGCAGTTCTTC. This translates into CATSRGGQAYNEQFF.

This chain uses TRBV9 with TRBJ2-5; D might be TRBD1 (5 bases). Germline V CDR1 and CDR2: SGDLS, YYNGEE. Between the trimmed V and J ends, which lost 0 bases and 0 bases, there was a span of 9 bases. The CDR3 contains 15 residues. CDR3 DNA sequence: TGTGCCAGCAGCGTAGCCACAGGACACCAAGAGACCCAGTACTTC. This translates into CASSVATGHQETQYF.

CDR3 bases: TGTGCCAGCAGGGACAGGGGTCAGCCCCAGCATTTT. Amino acids: CASRDRGQPQHF. The rearrangement uses TRBV6-1 and TRBJ1-5; 9 bases agree with TRBD1. The CDR3 is 12 amino acids. Germline V gene sequence: CDR1 MNHNS, CDR2 SASEGT. Trimming at V came to 6 bases and at J to 6 bases, leaving 0 bases not matched to a gene.

The chain carries TRBV5-1 and TRBJ2-4; 7 bases are shared with TRBD2. Trimming took 6 bases from V and 9 from J; bases not matched to a gene: 12. CDR1 is SGHRS and CDR2 is YFSETQ in the germline V gene. CDR3 length equals 14 residues. CDR3 nucleotide sequence: TGCGCCAGCAATGAAGGACTAGAAGTCAGCATTCAGTACTTC. Translation: CASNEGLEVSIQYF.

This sequence joins TRBV19 and TRBJ1-2; D gene ambiguous. Germline values: CDR1 LNHDA, CDR2 SQIVND (reference sequence). The CDR3 covers 13 residues. The V end lost 5 bases, the J end lost 8 bases, and 15 bases lay between the germline ends. The CDR3 sequence is CASSRRVPEGYTF. CDR3 bases: TGTGCCAGTAGTCGACGCGTCCCGGAGGGCTACACCTTC.

The chain combines TRBV5-1 with TRBJ1-1, with 8 positions matching TRBD1. There are 15 residues in the CDR3. CDR1 is SGHRS and CDR2 is YFSETQ in the germline V gene. The V segment lost 4 bases and the J segment 3 bases; nucleotides outside the gene matches: 8. CDR3 amino acids: CASSGQGLGHTEAFF. Written as DNA, the CDR3 is TGCGCCAGCAGCGGACAGGGTCTGGGGCACACTGAAGCTTTCTTT.

The DNA of the CDR3 is TGTGCCAGTAGTATTCTTCCGGTCTCTTCAGCCAAAAACATTCAGTACTTC. Protein product: CASSILPVSSAKNIQYF. The rearrangement joins TRBV19 to TRBJ2-4; D gene ambiguous. The CDR3 length is 17 residues. Germline assignment: CDR1 LNHDA and CDR2 SQIVND (reference sequence). V was pared by 3 bases and J by 0 bases, with 15 bases between.

This chain links TRBV13 with TRBJ1-1; no firm D call. The germline V gene encodes CDR1 PRHDT and CDR2 FYEKMQ (reference sequence). The CDR3 covers 12 residues. V shed 1 base and J shed 9 bases, with 9 bases lying between them. The DNA for the CDR3 is TGTGCCAGCAGCTTAGAGGCCGGGAAAGCTTTCTTT. Encoded protein: CASSLEAGKAFF. Together with reference TRBV13 and TRBJ1-1, the CDR3 gives the full variable domain: AAGVIQSPRHLIKEKRETATLKCYPIPRHDTVYWYQQGPGQDPQFLISFYEKMQSDKGSIPDRFSAQQFSDYHSELNMSSLELGDSALYFCASSLEAGKAFFGQGTRLTVV.

The chain uses TRBV2 and TRBJ2-5, with D perhaps TRBD2 (5 bases). The CDR3 spans 11 residues. Trimming shortened V by 6 bases and J by 3 bases, and 5 bases separated the two germline ends. CDR1 and CDR2 from the germline V gene are SNHLY and FYNNEI. The CDR3 here is CASRREETQYF. The DNA of the CDR3 is TGTGCCAGCAGGCGGGAAGAGACCCAGTACTTC.

The CDR3 coding sequence is TGTGCCAGTAGTAGAAGAACAGGAAGGGCATCCTACGAGCAGTACTTC. This codes for CASSRRTGRASYEQYF. The genes are TRBV19 and TRBJ2-7; D possibly corresponds to TRBD1 (5 bases). Germline V gene sequence: CDR1 LNHDA, CDR2 SQIVND (reference sequence). CDR3 length equals 16 residues. Trimming removed 4 bases at V and 1 base at J, with 17 bases between. Based on the CDR3 plus reference TRBV19 and TRBJ2-7, the full variable domain is DGGITQSPKYLFRKEGQNVTLSCEQNLNHDAMYWYRQDPGQGLRLIYYSQIVNDFQKGDIAEGYSVSREKKESFPLTVTSAQKNPTAFYLCASSRRTGRASYEQYFGPGTRLTVT.

The chain uses TRBV7-9 and TRBJ2-5; TRBD2 matches 7 bases. Germline lookup yields CDR1 SEHNR and CDR2 FQNEAQ (reference sequence). This CDR3 contains 15 residues. The V gene end was trimmed by 1 base and the J gene end by 7 bases; junction bases not matched to a gene: 9. CDR3 sequence reads: CASSLGLADGGTQYF. CDR3 nucleotides: TGTGCCAGCAGCTTAGGCCTAGCGGATGGAGGGACCCAGTACTTC.

The CDR3 loop reads CASTFTGINAGELFF. The CDR3 nucleotides are TGTGCCAGCACCTTTACAGGGATTAACGCCGGGGAGCTGTTTTTT. The chain joins TRBV5-4 to TRBJ2-2, with a weak D call TRBD1 (6 bases). Deletions cut 6 bases from V and 6 bases from J, with 18 bases between. The CDR3 has 15 residues. Germline V gene data show CDR1 as SGHNT and CDR2 as YYREEE (reference sequence).

The chain employs TRBV7-9 and TRBJ1-4, with a tentative D call TRBD1 (5 bases). Trimming took 3 bases from V and 5 from J, leaving 13 bases between them. Germline V gene sequence: CDR1 SEHNR, CDR2 FQNEAQ (reference sequence). The CDR3 has 15 residues. CDR3 residues: CASSLVGAENEKLFF. In DNA, the CDR3 is TGTGCCAGCAGCTTGGTTGGGGCAGAGAATGAAAAACTGTTTTTT. The entire variable domain, with the rest obtained from reference TRBV7-9 and TRBJ1-4, is as follows: DTGVSQNPRHKITKRGQNVTFRCDPISEHNRLYWYRQTLGQGPEFLTYFQNEAQLEKSRLLSDRFSAERPKGSFSTLEIQRTEQGDSAMYLCASSLVGAENEKLFFGSGTQLSVL.

The chain links TRBV7-9 to TRBJ2-3, with 7 bases matching TRBD1. This CDR3 is 16 amino acids long. CDR1 and CDR2 (germline): SEHNR, FQNEAQ (reference sequence). The trim removed 6 bases at V and 2 bases at J, leaving 11 bases unmatched. Written as DNA, the CDR3 is TGTGCCAGCAGACGTAACAGGGGTCCATCCACAGATACGCAGTATTTT. Translation: CASRRNRGPSTDTQYF.

The chain has TRBV9 and TRBJ2-2, with a tentative D call TRBD2 (5 bases). The CDR3 length is 14 residues. The V end was cut by 0 bases, the J end by 5 bases, with 8 bases between. In germline, CDR1 is SGDLS, CDR2 YYNGEE. This CDR3 reads CASSVARGTGELFF. The CDR3 DNA follows: TGTGCCAGCAGCGTAGCTCGGGGAACCGGGGAGCTGTTTTTT. Full variable domain (outside the CDR3, taken from reference TRBV9 and TRBJ2-2): DSGVTQTPKHLITATGQRVTLRCSPRSGDLSVYWYQQSLDQGLQFLIQYYNGEERAKGNILERFSAQQFPDLHSELNLSSLELGDSALYFCASSVARGTGELFFGEGSRLTVL.

This chain joins TRBV2 and TRBJ1-2, with no clear D. Germline V gene data show CDR1 as SNHLY and CDR2 as FYNNEI. The CDR3 covers 12 residues. V was pared by 5 bases and J by 8 bases, with 12 bases between. This chain's CDR3 is CASSPVPRGYTF. For the CDR3, the DNA is TGTGCCAGCAGTCCGGTGCCAAGAGGCTACACCTTC.